This record concerns one T cell receptor beta chain sequence. Its target antigen remains unknown. No qualities accompany the bases; no much larger clone lies one base away. The data originate from a study of OX40 agonist ivuxolimab in advanced cancers. In the study overall: Ivuxolimab, which targeted the costimulatory receptor OX40 (CD134), was an agonistic, fully human IgG2 monoclonal antibody. Prior anti-PD-1, anti-PD-L1 or anti-CTLA-4 therapy was permitted, and checkpoint inhibitors had been received by around 39% of dose-escalation patients. Intravenous ivuxolimab was administered to patients every 2 weeks at six dose levels: 0.01, 0.1, 0.3, 1.5, 3 and 10 mg/kg. Partial responses occurred in three dose-escalation patients, of whom one had hepatocellular carcinoma and two had cutaneous melanoma. The point of sequencing TCRbeta in the periphery was to test whether ivuxolimab changed TCR sequence diversity and drove clonal T-cell expansion. In the dose-escalation cohort, 82.7% of patients were male, and the mean age was around 60 years, with a range of 23 to 79. The paper covers the monotherapy dose-escalation part of the phase I ivuxolimab trial, which included N of about 50 patients. Of the approximately 50 patients in dose escalation, about 20 had hepatocellular carcinoma, roughly 15 had melanoma, 9 had renal cell carcinoma and 9 had head and neck cancer.

Overall study outcomes, separate from this receptor: Low levels of normalized T-cell clonal expansion were also seen in some patients who did not respond. After ivuxolimab, CD8+ T cells had more expanded clones than CD4+ T cells on average. In the 0.1-3.0 mg/kg groups, partial responders were among the patients with the lowest normalized peripheral clonal expansion, particularly in CD8+ T cells. At doses from 0.1 to 3.0 mg/kg, clonal expansion was seen in both CD4+ and CD8+ blood T cells between baseline and week 6. Antigen specificity was not determined for the clonally expanded peripheral T cells.

The V end loses 2 bases and the J end loses 4 bases, and a stretch of 22 bases separates them. Sequences SGHKS (CDR1) and YYEKEE (CDR2) are obtained from the germline V gene (reference sequence). The CDR3 goes from the cysteine to the phenylalanine over 17 residues. CDR3 DNA is the only sequence kept; it has 51 bases, read in frame from the first base. For sequencing of the TCRbeta CDR3 region, genomic DNA was extracted from the sorted cells. The immunoSEQ Assay was used to sequence the TCRbeta CDR3 regions. Not all clones reach the TCRdb copy of this immuneACCESS table, which keeps in-frame sequences only. Checked studies attribute under half of the gap to unresolved V genes and leave the rest unexplained. This sample comprises some 45,000 clones, more than 80% of them detected only once. The biggest ten clones account for about 17% of the sample. The trial excluded patients who had a history of autoimmune disease or who were on systemic immunosuppression. Peripheral blood for TCR sequencing was collected from all dose cohorts at baseline, on cycle 4 day 1, and on cycle 7 day 1. Samples were obtained from an open-label, multicenter, first-in-human phase I dose-escalation trial of ivuxolimab. The trial enrolled adults with locally advanced or metastatic head and neck squamous cell, hepatocellular, melanoma or renal cell carcinoma. CD4+ and CD8+ T cells were sorted separately from peripheral blood before TCR sequencing.

The source was CD4+ or CD8+ T cells sorted from blood, collected in a trial of the OX40 agonist ivuxolimab. Recombination linked TRBV5-5 to TRBJ2-7, with the D assignment possibly TRBD1 or TRBD2, given 5 matching bases for each. This sequence originates from an adult with an advanced solid tumor such as melanoma, head and neck, liver or kidney cancer. This receptor carries the CDR3 CASSFRGQKLGVYEQYF. The nucleotide sequence reads as follows: TGTGCCAGCAGCTTCCGGGGCCAGAAACTAGGAGTGTACGAGCAGTACTTC.